This TCR beta chain was sequenced in a study of technical replicates of blood from a handful of donors. The V and J ends lost 3 bases and 5 bases respectively, with 7 bases between them. CDR3 length equals 11 residues. The germline V gene encodes CDR1 GTSNPN and CDR2 SVGIG (reference sequence). Generated by immunoSEQ multiplex PCR, the TCRdb table keeps only in-frame clones and is missing some. Of some 62,000 clones listed, 70% to 90% are singletons. The chain joins TRBV30 to TRBJ1-1, with D hard to call. The clonotype originates from a human donor in good health. Some clones in this sample may be carry-over from other donors' samples. Specimen: PBMCs. The CDR3 coding sequence is TGTGCCTGGAGGGTCAGGACTGAAGCTTTCTTT. It yields the protein CAWRVRTEAFF. Drawing the rest from reference TRBV30 and TRBJ1-1, the complete variable domain is SQTIHQWPATLVQPVGSPLSLECTVEGTSNPNLYWYRQAAGRGLQLLFYSVGIGQISSEVPQNLSASRPQDRQFILSSKKLLLSDSGFYLCAWRVRTEAFFGQGTRLTVV.